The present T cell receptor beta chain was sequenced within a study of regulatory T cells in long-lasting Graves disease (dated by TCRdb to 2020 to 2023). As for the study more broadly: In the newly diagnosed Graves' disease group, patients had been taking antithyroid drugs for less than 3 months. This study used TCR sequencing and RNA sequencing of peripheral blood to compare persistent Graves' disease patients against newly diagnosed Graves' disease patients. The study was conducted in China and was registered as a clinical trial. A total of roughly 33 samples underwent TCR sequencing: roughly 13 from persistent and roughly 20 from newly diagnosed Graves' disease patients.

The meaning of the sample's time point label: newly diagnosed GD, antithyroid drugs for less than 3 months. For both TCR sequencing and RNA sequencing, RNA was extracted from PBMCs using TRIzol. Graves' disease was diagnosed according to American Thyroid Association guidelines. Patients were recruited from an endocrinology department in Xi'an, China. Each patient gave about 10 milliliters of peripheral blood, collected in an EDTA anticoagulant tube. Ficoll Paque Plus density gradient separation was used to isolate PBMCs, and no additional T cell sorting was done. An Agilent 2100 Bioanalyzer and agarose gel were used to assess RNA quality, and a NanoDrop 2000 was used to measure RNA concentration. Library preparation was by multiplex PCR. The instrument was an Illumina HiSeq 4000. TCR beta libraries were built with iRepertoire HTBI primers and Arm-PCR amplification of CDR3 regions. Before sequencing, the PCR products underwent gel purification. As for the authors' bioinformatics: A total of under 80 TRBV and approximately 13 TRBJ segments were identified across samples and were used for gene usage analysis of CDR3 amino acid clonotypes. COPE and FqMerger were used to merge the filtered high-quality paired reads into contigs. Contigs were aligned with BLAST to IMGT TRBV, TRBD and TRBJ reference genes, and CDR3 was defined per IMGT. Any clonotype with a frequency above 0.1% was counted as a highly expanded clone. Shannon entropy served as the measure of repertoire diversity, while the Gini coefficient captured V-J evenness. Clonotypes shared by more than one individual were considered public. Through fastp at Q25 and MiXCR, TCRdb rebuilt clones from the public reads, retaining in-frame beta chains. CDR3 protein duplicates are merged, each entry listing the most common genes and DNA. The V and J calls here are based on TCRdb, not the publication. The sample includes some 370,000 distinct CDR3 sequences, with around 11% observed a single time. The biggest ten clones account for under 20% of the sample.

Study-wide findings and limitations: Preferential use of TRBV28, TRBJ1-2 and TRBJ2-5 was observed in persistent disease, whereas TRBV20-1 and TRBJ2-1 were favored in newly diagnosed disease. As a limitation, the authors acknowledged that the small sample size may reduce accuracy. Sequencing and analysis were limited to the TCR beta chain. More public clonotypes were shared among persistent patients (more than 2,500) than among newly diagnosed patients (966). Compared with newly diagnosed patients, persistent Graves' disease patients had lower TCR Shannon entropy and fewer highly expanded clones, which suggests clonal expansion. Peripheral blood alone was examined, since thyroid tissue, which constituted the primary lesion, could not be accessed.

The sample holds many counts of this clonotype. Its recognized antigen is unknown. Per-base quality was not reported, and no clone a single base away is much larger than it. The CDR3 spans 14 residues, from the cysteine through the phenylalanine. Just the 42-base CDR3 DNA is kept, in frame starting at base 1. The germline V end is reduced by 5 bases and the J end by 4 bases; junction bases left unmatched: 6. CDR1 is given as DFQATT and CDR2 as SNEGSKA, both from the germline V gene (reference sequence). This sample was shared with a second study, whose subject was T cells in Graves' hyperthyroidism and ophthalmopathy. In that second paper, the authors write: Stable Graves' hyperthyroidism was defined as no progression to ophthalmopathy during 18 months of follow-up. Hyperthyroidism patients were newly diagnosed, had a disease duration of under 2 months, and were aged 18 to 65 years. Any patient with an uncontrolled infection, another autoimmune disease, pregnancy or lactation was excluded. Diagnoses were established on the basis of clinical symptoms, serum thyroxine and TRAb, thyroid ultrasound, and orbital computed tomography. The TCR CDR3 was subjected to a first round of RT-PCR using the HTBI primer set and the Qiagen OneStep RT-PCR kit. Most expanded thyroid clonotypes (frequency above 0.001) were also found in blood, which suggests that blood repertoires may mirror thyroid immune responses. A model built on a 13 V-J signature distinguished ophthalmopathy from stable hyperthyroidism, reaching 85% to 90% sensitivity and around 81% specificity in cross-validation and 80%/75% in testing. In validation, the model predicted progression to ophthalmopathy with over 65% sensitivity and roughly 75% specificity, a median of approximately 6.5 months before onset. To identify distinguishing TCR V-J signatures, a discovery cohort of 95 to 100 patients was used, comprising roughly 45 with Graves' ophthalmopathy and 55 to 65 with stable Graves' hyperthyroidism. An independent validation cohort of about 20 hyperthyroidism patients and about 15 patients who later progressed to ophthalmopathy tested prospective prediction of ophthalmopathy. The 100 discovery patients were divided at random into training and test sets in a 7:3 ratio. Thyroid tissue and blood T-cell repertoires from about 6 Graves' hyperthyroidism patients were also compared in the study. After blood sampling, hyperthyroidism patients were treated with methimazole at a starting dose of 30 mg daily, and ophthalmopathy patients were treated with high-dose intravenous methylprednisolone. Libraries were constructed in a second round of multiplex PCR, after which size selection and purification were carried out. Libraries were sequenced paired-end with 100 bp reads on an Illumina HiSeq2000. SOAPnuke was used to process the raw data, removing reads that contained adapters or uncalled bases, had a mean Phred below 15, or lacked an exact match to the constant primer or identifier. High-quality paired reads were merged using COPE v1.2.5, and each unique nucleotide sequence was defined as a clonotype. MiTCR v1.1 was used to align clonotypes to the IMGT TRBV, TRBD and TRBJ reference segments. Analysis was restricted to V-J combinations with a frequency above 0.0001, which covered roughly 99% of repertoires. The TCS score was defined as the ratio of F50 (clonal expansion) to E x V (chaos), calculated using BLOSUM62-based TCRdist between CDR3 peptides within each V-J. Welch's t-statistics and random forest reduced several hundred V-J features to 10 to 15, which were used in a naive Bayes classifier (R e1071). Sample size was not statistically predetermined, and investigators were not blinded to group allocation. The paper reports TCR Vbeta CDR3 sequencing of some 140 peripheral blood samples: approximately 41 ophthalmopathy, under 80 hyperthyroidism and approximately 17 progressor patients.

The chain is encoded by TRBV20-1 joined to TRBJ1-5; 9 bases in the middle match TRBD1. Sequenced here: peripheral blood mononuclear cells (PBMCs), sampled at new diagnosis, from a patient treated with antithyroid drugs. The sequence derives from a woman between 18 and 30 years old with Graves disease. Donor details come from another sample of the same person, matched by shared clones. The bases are TGCAGTGCTTCCCTAGGACAGGGGAATCAGCCCCAGCATTTT. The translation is CSASLGQGNQPQHF.